Below, 23 T cell receptor delta chains from the same sample are listed, as sequenced in a study of gammadelta T cells in human blood. TCRdb processed the RT-PCR reads again with the CATT caller. Among hundreds of delta-chain clones listed, roughly 11% were seen once. Source material: Vgamma9Vdelta2 gamma-delta T cells from infant blood. The receptor set was obtained from a human donor.

The sample holds a few counts of this clone. A much larger clone is a single base away; this may be a read error. This rearrangement joins TRDV2 to TRDJ2, with D possibly being TRDD3 (5 bases). Germline loops: CDR1 GEAIGNYY, CDR2 EKD. CDR3 length equals 15 residues. Trimming shortened V by 0 bases and J by 3 bases, and 10 bases separated the two germline ends. The CDR3 nucleotides read TGTGCCTGTGACACCGTTCGGGGGGTGACAGCACAACTCTTCTTT. It specifies CACDTVRGVTAQLFF.

A note on this clone: This DNA translates differently at residue 7 from the TCRdb protein, which is that of a much larger clone; a read error is likely, and the protein shown is the DNA's own translation. J is TRDJ3 and V is TRDV2, with D possibly being TRDD3 (6 bases). Looked up from germline, CDR1 is GEAIGNYY and CDR2 is EKD. V was pared by 0 bases and J by 0 bases, with 14 bases between. This CDR3 spans 19 amino acids. The CDR3, as DNA: TGTGCCTGTGACACCGCTACTACTGGGAGCTCCTGGGACACCCGACAGATGTTTTTC. It specifies CACDTATTGSSWDTRQMFF.

A word on this clone: A much bigger clone sits one base away, suggesting this may be a read error. This chain uses TRDV2 with TRDJ1; 10 bases map to TRDD3. The CDR3 has 18 residues. V dropped 9 bases and J dropped 0; count of bases not matched to a gene: 18. Germline lookup yields CDR1 GEAIGNYY and CDR2 EKD. The CDR3: CAADVLGDPAGNTDKLIF. The DNA for the CDR3 is TGTGCCGCCGACGTACTGGGGGATCCCGCGGGGAACACCGATAAACTCATCTTT.

This clone occurred a few times. A much larger clone lies a single base off, so this may be a read error. This sequence joins TRDV2 and TRDJ2, with 8 nucleotides matching TRDD3. This CDR3 comprises 15 residues. V lost 0 bases, J lost 4 bases, and 3 bases stayed unmatched. Germline V gene lookup returns CDR1 GEAIGNYY and CDR2 EKD. The CDR3 region is CACDTAGDRTAQLFF. The CDR3 DNA sequence: TGTGCCTGTGACACCGCGGGGGATAGGACAGCACAACTCTTCTTT.

Concerning this clone: TCRdb assigns this DNA the protein of a much larger clone, which departs from its translation at residue 2; this likely reflects a read error, and the protein shown comes from translating the DNA. This chain uses TRDV2 with TRDJ3; TRDD3 aligns across 12 bases. Per the germline V gene, CDR1 is GEAIGNYY and CDR2 is EKD. There are 19 residues in the CDR3. CDR3 protein: CSCDTVLGDTSWDTRQMFF. DNA for the CDR3: TGTTCCTGTGACACCGTACTGGGGGATACCTCCTGGGACACCCGACAGATGTTTTTC.

The table lists this clone with a few counts. A far larger clone is only one base removed, so a read error is likely. This chain joins TRDV2 and TRDJ3; TRDD3 matches at 12 bases. The J gene, absent from TCRdb, was called here by matching the DNA to germline. The CDR3 is 18 residues long. Germline V lookup: CDR1 GEAIGNYY, CDR2 EKD. CDR3 bases: TGTGCCTGGGACACCCTAAACTGGGGGATACTGGGCACCCGACAGATGTTTTTC. Protein product: CAWDTLNWGILGTRQMFF.

This clone counts as hyperexpanded. This rearrangement joins TRDV2 to TRDJ3; a weak D match, TRDD3 (6 bases). V lost 0 bases, J lost 1 base, and 24 bases lay in between. The CDR3 spans 22 residues. Germline V gene data show CDR1 as GEAIGNYY and CDR2 as EKD. CDR3 in amino acids: CACDTLITGYSSRSWDTRQMFF. The CDR3 bases are TGTGCCTGTGACACCCTGATTACTGGGTATAGTTCCCGGTCCTGGGACACCCGACAGATGTTTTTC.

Comments on this clone: This could be a read error, since a much larger clone is one nucleotide away. The gene calls are TRDV2 and TRDJ3; tentative D call: TRDD3 (6 bases). TCRdb carries no J gene annotation; the J gene was assigned here by matching the DNA with germline. Germline V CDR1 and CDR2: GEAIGNYY, EKD. The CDR3 loop spans 22 amino acids. V gave up 2 bases and J gave up 1 base, with 26 bases separating them. CDR3 nucleotides: TGTGCCTGTGACAACCTGATTACTGGGTATAGTTCCCGGTCCTGGGACACCCGACAGATGTTTTTC. Its translation is CACDNLITGYSSRSWDTRQMFF.

By sample fraction, this clone is large. The chain recombines TRDV2 with TRDJ3, with TRDD3 matching 9 bases. The J segment lost 0 bases and the V segment lost 0 bases, leaving 2 bases of the junction unmatched. The CDR3 length is 18 residues. CDR1 GEAIGNYY and CDR2 EKD come from the germline V gene. CDR3 coding DNA: TGTGCCTGTGACACCTTGGGGGATAGCTCCTGGGACACCCGACAGATGTTTTTC. Its translation is CACDTLGDSSWDTRQMFF.

About this clone itself: Since a much larger clone is just one base distant, this may be a read error. The chain couples TRDV2 to TRDJ2; 10 bases match TRDD3. As TCRdb names no J gene, one was assigned here on the basis of a DNA match to germline. CDR3 length: 16 residues. Per germline, CDR1 GEAIGNYY and CDR2 EKD. Trimming took 7 bases from V and 8 from J; bases not matched to a gene: 15. The chain's CDR3 is CAWEKLGDRGGAQLFF. In DNA form, the CDR3 reads TGTGCCTGGGAGAAGCTGGGGGATAGAGGGGGGGCACAACTCTTCTTT.

This clone was seen a few times. The chain carries TRDV2 and TRDJ3; TRDD3 agrees at 8 bases. TCRdb does not report a J gene; here it was assigned by matching the DNA to germline references. The CDR3 has 19 amino acids. V shed 0 bases, J shed 0 bases, and the junction held 6 bases outside the gene matches. CDR1 is GEAIGNYY and CDR2 is EKD in the germline V gene. CDR3 in amino acids: CACDTPGILSSWDTRQMFF. CDR3 nucleotides: TGTGCCTGTGACACCCCGGGGATACTAAGCTCCTGGGACACCCGACAGATGTTTTTC.

On this clone itself: Given a much more abundant clone one base away, this may be a read error. Other DNA sequences within the sample encode an identical CDR3. This chain links TRDV2 with TRDJ1; TRDD3 matches 7 bases. CDR1 and CDR2 (germline): GEAIGNYY, EKD. The CDR3 totals 16 residues. CDR3 bases: TGTGCATGTGACACCGCGGGATACTGGGGTTCCGGGGAACTCATCTTT. Translating gives CACDTAGYWGSGELIF.

This clone was detected only a few times. One base away lies a much larger clone, so this may be a sequencing read error. The chain combines TRDV2 with TRDJ3; TRDD3 agrees at 13 bases. J lost 0 bases, V lost 0 bases, and 4 bases had no gene match. Germline V gene sequence: CDR1 GEAIGNYY, CDR2 EKD. The CDR3 extends over 20 amino acids. The CDR3 is CACDTVLGDTISWDTRQMFF. The CDR3 DNA is TGTGCCTGTGACACCGTACTGGGGGATACGATCTCCTGGGACACCCGACAGATGTTTTTC.

To note about this clone: TCRdb pairs this DNA with a much larger clone's protein that differs at residue 3, likely a read error; the protein shown was translated from the DNA. The chain links TRDV2 to TRDJ1; D might be TRDD3 (6 bases). This CDR3 has 16 residues. The germline V gene has CDR1 GEAIGNYY and CDR2 EKD. CDR3 sequence reads: CAWDTAGDLYTDKLIF. The CDR3 nucleotides read TGTGCCTGGGACACCGCGGGGGACTTATACACCGATAAACTCATCTTT.

Worth noting for this clone: The TCRdb protein comes from a much larger clone and disagrees with this DNA's translation at residue 11, likely due to a read error; the protein given here is derived from the DNA. V is TRDV2 and J is TRDJ3, with D possibly being TRDD3 (6 bases). The CDR3 has 19 amino acids. V lost 0 bases, J lost 3 bases, and 17 bases lay in between. Germline CDR1 and CDR2: GEAIGNYY and EKD. The DNA for the CDR3 is TGTGCCTGTGACACCGCTGCTACTGGGAGCTGCTGGGACACCCGACAGATGTTTTTC. It yields the protein CACDTAATGSCWDTRQMFF.

This clone was seen a few times. This probably arose from a read error, given a far larger clone one base away. The same CDR3 is also encoded by other DNA sequences in this sample. This chain connects TRDV2 to TRDJ3, with a weak D call TRDD3 (6 bases). Trimming stripped 0 bases from V and 4 bases from J, with 18 bases between. Germline V gene lookup returns CDR1 GEAIGNYY and CDR2 EKD. The CDR3 is 19 residues long. The CDR3 here is CACDTAATGSSWDTRQMFF. CDR3 DNA sequence: TGTGCCTGTGACACCGCTGCTACTGGGAGCTCATGGGACACCCGACAGATGTTTTTC.

This clone rates as large. The chain uses TRDV2 and TRDJ3; 11 positions match TRDD3. J lost 0 bases, V lost 2 bases, and 5 bases had no gene match. Germline V CDR1 and CDR2: GEAIGNYY, EKD. CDR3 length: 19 amino acids. The CDR3 region has the DNA TGTGCCTGTGACAAAGTACTGGGGGATAGCTCCTGGGACACCCGACAGATGTTTTTC. It translates to CACDKVLGDSSWDTRQMFF.

On this clone: This is likely an artifact of a read error, given a far larger clone one base away. This rearrangement joins TRDV2 to TRDJ1, with 12 bases that match TRDD3. The CDR3 is 18 amino acids. Germline lookup yields CDR1 GEAIGNYY and CDR2 EKD. CDR3 amino acids: CAWDTVGLGDTHGDKLIF. The CDR3 nucleotides read TGTGCCTGGGACACCGTGGGCCTGGGGGATACGCACGGCGATAAACTCATCTTT.

This clone came up a few times. This sequence may be a read error, since a much larger clone differs from it by one base. This chain connects TRDV2 to TRDJ3, with TRDD3 identical over 13 bases. TCRdb offers no J gene call, so here the DNA was matched to germline to obtain one. The trim removed 3 bases at V and 0 bases at J, leaving 7 bases unmatched. CDR1 and CDR2 (germline): GEAIGNYY, EKD. The CDR3 runs 20 residues. This CDR3 is CACDAVLGDTRSWDTRQMFF. For the CDR3, the DNA is TGTGCCTGTGACGCGGTACTGGGGGATACGCGCTCCTGGGACACCCGACAGATGTTTTTC.

This clone appeared a few times. A far larger clone is one base from this, pointing to a likely read error. This sample also contains other DNA sequences that code for the same CDR3. The rearrangement joins TRDV2 to TRDJ1; 11 bases are a match to TRDD3. Germline V CDR1 and CDR2: GEAIGNYY, EKD. The CDR3 extends over 16 amino acids. CDR3 region: CACDTVGDTHTDKLIF. DNA of the CDR3: TGTGCATGTGACACCGTGGGGGATACGCACACCGATAAACTCATCTTT.

By share, this clone counts as large. The chain employs TRDV2 and TRDJ3; D is perhaps TRDD3 (6 bases). The V and J ends lost 0 bases and 2 bases respectively, with 7 bases between them. Germline lookup yields CDR1 GEAIGNYY and CDR2 EKD. CDR3 length: 16 residues. In DNA, the CDR3 is TGTGCCTGTGACACCGTGGGGGCCTGGGACACCCGACAGATGTTTTTC. Translation gives CACDTVGAWDTRQMFF.

Concerning this clone: One base separates it from a far larger clone, so it is likely a read error. The genes are TRDV2 and TRDJ3; 7 bases match TRDD3. Since TCRdb gives no J gene, matching the DNA to germline was used here to assign it. The CDR3 spans 22 residues. CDR1 is GEAIGNYY and CDR2 is EKD in the germline V gene. V lost 0 bases, J lost 0 bases, and 16 bases stayed unmatched. The CDR3 spells CACDTTLSPGGRSSWDTRQMFF. In nucleotides, the CDR3 is TGTGCCTGTGACACCACATTAAGCCCTGGGGGCCGCAGCTCCTGGGACACCCGACAGATGTTTTTC.

In regard to this clone: TCRdb pairs this DNA with a much larger clone's protein that differs at residue 3, likely a read error; the protein shown was translated from the DNA. V gene TRDV2 combines with J gene TRDJ3; 10 bases fit TRDD3. The J gene, absent from TCRdb, was called here by matching the DNA to germline. CDR1 is GEAIGNYY, CDR2 EKD, per germline. The CDR3 has 18 amino acids. Here the CDR3 DNA reads TGTGCCGGTGACACTGGGGGATCCAGCTCCTGGGACACCCGACAGATGTTTTTC. It translates to CAGDTGGSSSWDTRQMFF.